These 21 T cell receptor beta chains share one sample of origin, sequenced in a study of blood T cell repertoires in COVID-19. Sequenced by immunoSEQ multiplex PCR; TCRdb stores in-frame clones only, minus some. The sample shows a few hundred thousand clones, 85% to 90% of them seen only once. Sequenced input: PBMCs or T cells enriched from blood (not recorded which). These TCRs come from a woman aged 18-29 years with acute COVID-19.

This chain links TRBV24-1 with TRBJ2-2; 7 nucleotides align to TRBD1. The CDR3 loop spans 14 amino acids. V gave up 3 bases and J gave up 6 bases; unmatched junction bases: 3. Germline loops: CDR1 KGHDR, CDR2 SFDVKD. CDR3 coding DNA: TGTGCCACCAGTGATACAGGGGAATCCGGGGAGCTGTTTTTT. Protein sequence: CATSDTGESGELFF.

CDR3 DNA sequence: TGTGCCAGCAGGCCAACTAGCGGGAGCCACGAGCAGTACTTC. As protein: CASRPTSGSHEQYF. The rearrangement joins TRBV3-1 (or the pseudogene TRBV3-2) to TRBJ2-7, with 11 bases identical to TRBD2. This CDR3 contains 14 residues. Germline V gene lookup returns CDR1 LGHDT and CDR2 YNNKEL (reference sequence). The junction had 6 bases not matched to a gene; V was cut back by 6 bases and J by 5 bases.

The rearrangement uses TRBV7-9 and TRBJ1-2; possibly TRBD1 for D (6 bases). There are 15 residues in the CDR3. The germline V gene has CDR1 SEHNR and CDR2 FQNEAQ (reference sequence). Trimming pared 3 bases from V and 3 bases from J, leaving 14 bases between. The CDR3, as DNA: TGTGCCAGCAGCTTCCACAGGGATTCGGACTATGGCTACACCTTC. Its translation: CASSFHRDSDYGYTF.

V is TRBV19 and J is TRBJ1-1; D uncertain. Germline V lookup: CDR1 LNHDA, CDR2 SQIVND (reference sequence). V lost 5 bases and J lost 1, with 11 bases in between. The CDR3 runs to 14 residues. CDR3 in DNA: TGTGCCAGTAGTCCGTGGTCAGGGAACACTGAAGCTTTCTTT. Translating it yields CASSPWSGNTEAFF.

The chain combines TRBV7-8 with TRBJ2-1; unclear D gene. V lost 0 bases to trimming and J lost 16 bases, with 13 bases between them. The germline V gene has CDR1 SGHVS and CDR2 FQNEAQ. This CDR3 region has 12 residues. CDR3 residues: CASSLALADKFF. In DNA form, the CDR3 reads TGTGCCAGCAGCTTAGCGTTGGCCGATAAATTCTTC.

The count of this clone is one. V gene TRBV7-2 combines with J gene TRBJ2-3; the D gene is possibly TRBD2 (6 bases). Germline CDR1 reads SGHTA; CDR2 reads FQGNSA. The CDR3 loop spans 16 amino acids. The V and J ends lost 0 bases and 3 bases respectively, with 13 bases between them. CDR3 sequence: CASSLAGVAATDTQYF. CDR3 nucleotides: TGTGCCAGCAGCTTAGCGGGGGTAGCGGCTACAGATACGCAGTATTTT.

The gene calls are TRBV6-2 or TRBV6-3 and TRBJ2-7; 8 nucleotides match TRBD1. The CDR3 runs to 14 residues. CDR1 is MNHEY, CDR2 SVGEGT, per germline. Trimming removed 5 bases from V and 2 bases from J; junction bases left unmatched: 5. CDR3 sequence reads: CASSHRDRTYEQYF. The CDR3 nucleotides are TGTGCCAGCAGTCACCGGGACAGGACCTACGAGCAGTACTTC.

The gene calls are TRBV3-1 (or the pseudogene TRBV3-2) and TRBJ2-3, with D hard to call. The V and J ends lost 1 base and 2 bases respectively, with 4 bases between them. Germline V gene sequence: CDR1 LGHDT, CDR2 YNNKEL (reference sequence). The CDR3 contains 13 residues. In DNA form, the CDR3 reads TGTGCCAGCAGCCAAGCCTCCACAGATACGCAGTATTTT. This gives the protein CASSQASTDTQYF.

About this clone: This sample also contains other DNA sequences that code for the same CDR3. The chain couples TRBV14 to TRBJ2-1; 15 bases map to TRBD2. Germline values: CDR1 SGHDN, CDR2 FVKESK. V trimming: 3 bases; J trimming: 6 bases; junction bases outside the gene matches: 0. The CDR3 contains 15 residues. The CDR3: CASSQGLAGGNEQFF. The CDR3, as DNA: TGTGCCAGCAGCCAGGGACTAGCGGGGGGCAATGAGCAGTTCTTC.

The rearrangement joins TRBV7-6 to TRBJ2-5; 8 bases align to TRBD2. Germline V gene sequence: CDR1 SGHVS, CDR2 FNYEAQ. There are 14 residues in the CDR3. J was trimmed by 5 bases and V by 5 bases; bases with no gene match: 7. Here the CDR3 reads CASSPSGRVETQYF. In DNA, the CDR3 is TGTGCCAGCAGCCCCAGCGGGAGAGTTGAGACCCAGTACTTC. The whole variable domain, remainder taken from reference TRBV7-6 and TRBJ2-5, is GAGVSQSPRYKVTKRGQDVALRCDPISGHVSLYWYRQALGQGPEFLTYFNYEAQQDKSGLPNDRFSAERPEGSISTLTIQRTEQRDSAMYRCASSPSGRVETQYFGPGTRLLVL.

The chain joins TRBV18 to TRBJ2-5; 7 nucleotides line up with TRBD2. Germline lookup yields CDR1 KGHSH and CDR2 LQKENI. CDR3 length: 15 amino acids. J lost 5 bases, V lost 3 bases, and 9 bases had no gene match. The CDR3, as DNA: TGTGCCAGCTCACCTAGTGCGCAGGGAGGGGAGACCCAGTACTTC. Amino acids: CASSPSAQGGETQYF.

The V call is TRBV13, the J call TRBJ2-1; 12 nucleotides match TRBD2. From germline, CDR1 is PRHDT and CDR2 FYEKMQ (reference sequence). The CDR3 length is 17 residues. V was pared by 5 bases and J by 4 bases, with 9 bases of the junction left unmatched. CDR3 region: CASSPQGLAGAYNEQFF. The CDR3 DNA reads as TGTGCCAGCAGCCCCCAGGGACTAGCGGGCGCGTACAATGAGCAGTTCTTC.

The chain carries TRBV15 and TRBJ2-1; the match to TRBD2 covers 8 bases. The trim removed 1 base at V and 4 bases at J, leaving 6 bases unmatched. Per germline, CDR1 LNHNV and CDR2 YYDKDF (reference sequence). The CDR3 runs to 16 residues. CDR3 coding DNA: TGTGCCACCAGCAGAGGGACTAGCAGATCATACAATGAGCAGTTCTTC. Residues: CATSRGTSRSYNEQFF.

V gene TRBV5-1 combines with J gene TRBJ2-4, with TRBD2 matching 9 bases. The length of the CDR3 is 16 residues. V shed 3 bases, J shed 2 bases, and the junction held 6 bases outside the gene matches. Germline V gene lookup returns CDR1 SGHRS and CDR2 YFSETQ. Here the CDR3 DNA reads TGCGCCAGCAGCTCCCCTAGCGGGACGACCAAAAACATTCAGTACTTC. Its protein product is CASSSPSGTTKNIQYF.

This clone is a singleton in its sample. The chain employs TRBV18 and TRBJ2-7, with D possibly TRBD1 on 6 matching bases. V was trimmed by 1 base and J by 3 bases, leaving 13 bases between them. Germline CDR1 reads KGHSH; CDR2 reads LQKENI. This CDR3 spans 15 amino acids. CDR3 DNA sequence: TGTGCCAGCTCACCACAGTGGACAGACCTCTACGAGCAGTACTTC. As protein: CASSPQWTDLYEQYF.

The rearrangement uses TRBV7-9 and TRBJ1-2; D might be TRBD1 (5 bases). With 1 base removed from V and 8 bases from J, the gap between germline ends came to 11 bases. CDR3 size: 13 residues. The germline V gene encodes CDR1 SEHNR and CDR2 FQNEAQ (reference sequence). The CDR3, as DNA: TGTGCCAGCAGCTTAGGGCAGCCAGGGGGCTACACCTTC. Residues: CASSLGQPGGYTF.

This clone was counted between two and nine times. The chain is built from TRBV9 and TRBJ1-6, with a possible D match to TRBD1 (5 bases). Deletions cut 3 bases from V and 10 bases from J, with 11 bases between. The CDR3 loop spans 13 amino acids. CDR1 is SGDLS, CDR2 YYNGEE, per germline. CDR3: CASSADGGSPLHF. The CDR3 coding sequence is TGTGCCAGCAGCGCCGACGGGGGATCACCCCTCCACTTT.

This clone was recorded a few times. The V call is TRBV19, the J call TRBJ1-2, with 7 bases fitting TRBD1. Germline V CDR1 and CDR2: LNHDA, SQIVND (reference sequence). This CDR3 has 13 amino acids. Trimming cost V 4 bases and J 5 bases; bases outside gene matches: 4. CDR3 sequence: CASSNRDRYGYTF. The CDR3 DNA reads TGTGCCAGTAGTAACCGGGACAGATATGGCTACACCTTC.

This clone occurred once. The rearrangement uses TRBV7-2 and TRBJ2-7, with TRBD2 identical over 14 bases. This CDR3 spans 19 amino acids. The junction had 11 bases not matched to a gene; V was cut back by 4 bases and J by 0 bases. Germline V gene lookup returns CDR1 SGHTA and CDR2 FQGNSA. This CDR3 is CASSSRGTSGSPSSYEQYF. The CDR3 DNA sequence: TGTGCCAGCAGCTCTAGGGGGACTAGCGGGAGCCCGAGCTCCTACGAGCAGTACTTC.

The V gene is TRBV11-2, the J gene TRBJ2-7, with 7 bases aligning to TRBD1. The junction had 20 bases not matched to a gene; V was cut back by 3 bases and J by 3 bases. This CDR3 has 19 residues. From germline, CDR1 is SGHAT and CDR2 FQNNGV. The CDR3 reads CASSFTASFGRGKGYEQYF. DNA for the CDR3: TGTGCCAGCAGCTTCACCGCCAGTTTCGGCAGGGGGAAAGGCTACGAGCAGTACTTC.

This chain joins TRBV7-2 and TRBJ2-7; D may be TRBD2 (5 bases). The ends were cut back, 2 bases at V and 3 bases at J, with 17 bases in the middle. The CDR3 has 16 residues. Germline values: CDR1 SGHTA, CDR2 FQGNSA. CDR3 protein: CASSLRWESAVYEQYF. The CDR3 region has the DNA TGTGCCAGCAGCTTACGTTGGGAGTCTGCCGTCTACGAGCAGTACTTC.